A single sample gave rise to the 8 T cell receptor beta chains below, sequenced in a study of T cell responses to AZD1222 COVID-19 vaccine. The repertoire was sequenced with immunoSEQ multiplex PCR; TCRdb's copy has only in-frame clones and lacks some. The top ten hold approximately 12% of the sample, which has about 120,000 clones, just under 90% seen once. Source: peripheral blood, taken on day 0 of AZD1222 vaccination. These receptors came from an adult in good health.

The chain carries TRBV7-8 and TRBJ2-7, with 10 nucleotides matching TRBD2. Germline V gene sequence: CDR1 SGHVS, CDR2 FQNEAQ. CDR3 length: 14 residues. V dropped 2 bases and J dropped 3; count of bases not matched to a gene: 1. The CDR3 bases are TGTGCCAGCAGCTTAACTAGCGGGAACTACGAGCAGTACTTC. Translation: CASSLTSGNYEQYF.

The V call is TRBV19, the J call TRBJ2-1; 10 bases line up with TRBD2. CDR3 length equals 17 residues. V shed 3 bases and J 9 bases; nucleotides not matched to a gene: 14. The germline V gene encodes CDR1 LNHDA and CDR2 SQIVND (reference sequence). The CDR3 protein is CASSMSSGSLPGSEQFF. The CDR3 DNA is TGTGCCAGTAGTATGTCTAGCGGGAGCCTCCCGGGGAGTGAGCAGTTCTTC. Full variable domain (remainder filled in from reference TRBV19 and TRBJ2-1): DGGITQSPKYLFRKEGQNVTLSCEQNLNHDAMYWYRQDPGQGLRLIYYSQIVNDFQKGDIAEGYSVSREKKESFPLTVTSAQKNPTAFYLCASSMSSGSLPGSEQFFGPGTRLTVL.

For the CDR3, the DNA is TGTGCCAGCAGTTTCCCCCGACAGGGTAACACCGGGGAGCTGTTTTTT. Residues: CASSFPRQGNTGELFF. The V call is TRBV28, the J call TRBJ2-2; 7 bases fit TRBD1. The CDR3 has 16 amino acids. V lost 3 bases to trimming and J lost 2 bases; unmatched junction nucleotides: 6. Germline CDR1 is MDHEN and CDR2 is SYDVKM.

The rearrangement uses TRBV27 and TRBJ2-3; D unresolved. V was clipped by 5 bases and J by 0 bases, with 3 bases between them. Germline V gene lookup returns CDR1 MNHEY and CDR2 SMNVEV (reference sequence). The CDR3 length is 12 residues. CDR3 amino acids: CASSHSTDTQYF. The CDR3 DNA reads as TGTGCCAGCAGTCATAGCACAGATACGCAGTATTTT.

CDR3 sequence (DNA): TGTGCCAGCAGCGGAAGCACAGATACGCAGTATTTT. This sequence encodes CASSGSTDTQYF. The V gene is TRBV7-9, the J gene TRBJ2-3; D is unclear. V was cut by 5 bases and J by 0 bases, with 3 bases left in between. CDR3 length: 12 amino acids. Germline V gene data show CDR1 as SEHNR and CDR2 as FQNEAQ (reference sequence).

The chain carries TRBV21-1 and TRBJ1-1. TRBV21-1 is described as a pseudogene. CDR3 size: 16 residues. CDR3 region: CASSKAGGLPPYEAFF. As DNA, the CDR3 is TGTGCCAGCAGCAAAGCCGGCGGCTTACCCCCATATGAAGCTTTCTTT.

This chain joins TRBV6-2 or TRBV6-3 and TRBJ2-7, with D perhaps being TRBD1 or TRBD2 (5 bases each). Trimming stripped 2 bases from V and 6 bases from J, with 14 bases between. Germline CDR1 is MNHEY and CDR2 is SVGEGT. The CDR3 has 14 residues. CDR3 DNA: TGTGCCAGCAGTTACCGGGACCGACGGGGCGAGCAGTACTTC. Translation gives CASSYRDRRGEQYF.

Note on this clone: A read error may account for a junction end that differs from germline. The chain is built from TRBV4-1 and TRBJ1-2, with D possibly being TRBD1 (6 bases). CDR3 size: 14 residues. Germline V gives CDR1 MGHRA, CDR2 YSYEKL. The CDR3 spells CASTQGQTNYGYTF. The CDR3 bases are TGCGCCAGCACCCAAGGACAGACTAACTATGGCTACACCTTC.